Sequencing of this TCR beta chain was carried out in a study of T cell repertoires in cytomegalovirus infection. On the study more broadly: Both CMV infection and a matching HLA type were indicated by public TCR beta signatures. General study results and limits: The study identified carriers of CMV plus the relevant HLA from cumulative public TCR beta family frequency. The ex vivo response was dominated by HLA-C-restricted CMV-specific TCR beta clonotypes.

TCRdb analysed the reads with MiXCR anew, one entry per CDR3 protein. The repertoire consists of approximately 390,000 distinct CDR3 sequences, with roughly 36% occurring once and the leading ten covering 13%. From germline, CDR1 is LNHDA and CDR2 SQIVND (reference sequence). The CDR3 has 14 residues. With 10 bases removed from V and 4 bases from J, the gap between germline ends came to 17 bases. Comments on this clonotype: What it recognizes is unknown.

This clonotype originated in a human donor in good health (CMV status not recorded). Some clones in this sample may be carry-over from other donors' samples. The source was cultured PBMCs, collected from culture after CMV antigen stimulation. The chain carries TRBV19 and TRBJ1-5; D unresolved. DNA of the CDR3: TGTGCCACCATCCGAGACGGGAAGAATCAGCCCCAGCATTTT. Protein sequence: CATIRDGKNQPQHF.